What follows are 13 T cell receptor beta chains derived from one specimen sequenced in a study of OX40 agonist ivuxolimab in advanced cancers. TCRdb's copy holds only in-frame clones and misses some; the assay was immunoSEQ multiplex PCR. The data show approximately 100,000 clones, about nine tenths seen once. The sequences come from CD4+ or CD8+ T cells sorted from blood, collected in a trial of the OX40 agonist ivuxolimab. The receptors come from an adult with an advanced solid tumor such as melanoma, head and neck, liver or kidney cancer.

The V call is TRBV5-6, the J call TRBJ2-7; 11 bases map to TRBD1. V was clipped by 3 bases and J by 7 bases; unmatched bases: 3. The CDR3 has 13 residues. Germline CDR1 and CDR2: SGHDT and YYEEEE. Here the CDR3 DNA reads TGTGCCAGCAGCTGGGACAGGGGGGGGGAGCAGTACTTC. Translation: CASSWDRGGEQYF.

This sequence joins TRBV6-1 and TRBJ2-1, with a possible D match to TRBD1 (6 bases). The CDR3 loop spans 15 amino acids. Trimming stripped 5 bases from V and 7 bases from J, with 18 bases between. In germline, CDR1 is MNHNS, CDR2 SASEGT. The CDR3 DNA reads as TGTGCCAGCAGTCCTAACAGGGTACTCACTAATGAGCAGTTCTTC. It codes for CASSPNRVLTNEQFF.

The chain couples TRBV10-1 to TRBJ2-7, with D perhaps matching TRBD2 (5 bases). The ends were cut back, 4 bases at V and 6 bases at J, with 13 bases in the middle. Germline V lookup: CDR1 WNHNN, CDR2 SYGVQD (reference sequence). This CDR3 region has 13 residues. In DNA form, the CDR3 reads TGCGCCAGCAGTGCTAGCCTGATTCGCGAGCAGTACTTC. The encoded protein is CASSASLIREQYF.

This clone was seen more than once but under ten times. The rearrangement links TRBV7-2 to TRBJ1-6, with D maybe TRBD1 (5 bases). Trimming removed 4 bases from V and 5 bases from J, with 9 bases in between. The germline V gene has CDR1 SGHTA and CDR2 FQGNSA. The CDR3 runs to 14 residues. Here the CDR3 reads CASSSRQNNSPLHF. The CDR3 coding sequence is TGTGCCAGCAGCTCCCGACAGAATAATTCACCCCTCCACTTT. The full variable domain, with the rest looked up from reference TRBV7-2 and TRBJ1-6, is GAGVSQSPSNKVTEKGKDVELRCDPISGHTALYWYRQSLGQGLEFLIYFQGNSAPDKSGLPSDRFSAERTGGSVSTLTIQRTQQEDSAVYLCASSSRQNNSPLHFGNGTRLTVT.

The V call is TRBV7-9, the J call TRBJ2-5; TRBD1 is a possible D gene (6 bases). CDR3 size: 14 residues. Germline CDR1 and CDR2: SEHNR and FQNEAQ (reference sequence). V was trimmed by 4 bases and J by 4 bases, leaving 13 bases between them. The CDR3 sequence is CASSSGQPPETQYF. The CDR3 DNA reads as TGTGCCAGCAGCTCCGGACAGCCCCCAGAGACCCAGTACTTC.

The V gene is TRBV2, the J gene TRBJ1-3; D not certain. From germline, CDR1 is SNHLY and CDR2 FYNNEI. The CDR3 totals 14 residues. Trimming removed 4 bases from V and 0 bases from J, with 7 bases in between. Here the CDR3 reads CASSVLRSGNTIYF. The CDR3 bases are TGTGCCAGCAGTGTTCTTCGCTCTGGAAACACCATATATTTT.

This clone was seen only a few times. This chain links TRBV19 with TRBJ1-6, with 7 bases aligning to TRBD1. Trimming at V came to 8 bases and at J to 10 bases, leaving 11 bases not matched to a gene. This CDR3 contains 14 residues. Per the germline V gene, CDR1 is LNHDA and CDR2 is SQIVND (reference sequence). For the CDR3, the DNA is TGTGCCAGTTCCCGACAGGGTAACGACTCACCCCTCCACTTT. Encoded protein: CASSRQGNDSPLHF. Drawing the rest from reference TRBV19 and TRBJ1-6, the complete variable domain is DGGITQSPKYLFRKEGQNVTLSCEQNLNHDAMYWYRQDPGQGLRLIYYSQIVNDFQKGDIAEGYSVSREKKESFPLTVTSAQKNPTAFYLCASSRQGNDSPLHFGNGTRLTVT.

The V and J genes are TRBV28 and TRBJ2-1, with D maybe TRBD1 (5 bases). V was trimmed by 8 bases and J by 8 bases, leaving 19 bases between them. CDR3 size: 14 residues. Germline loops: CDR1 MDHEN, CDR2 SYDVKM. The CDR3 sequence: CASLRQYGRYEQFF. CDR3 bases: TGTGCCAGCCTAAGACAGTACGGCCGGTATGAGCAGTTCTTC.

This sequence joins TRBV28 and TRBJ2-1; tentative D call: TRBD1 (6 bases). This CDR3 contains 14 residues. In germline, CDR1 is MDHEN, CDR2 SYDVKM. The V end lost 9 bases, the J end lost 4 bases, and 16 bases lay between the germline ends. CDR3 DNA sequence: TGTGCCAGGCCGTCGGGGACAACATACAATGAGCAGTTCTTC. As protein: CARPSGTTYNEQFF.

The rearrangement joins TRBV4-3 to TRBJ1-4, with 10 bases that match TRBD1. This CDR3 has 15 residues. Losses at the gene ends were 4 bases for V and 7 bases for J; bases not matched to a gene: 6. Germline V CDR1 and CDR2: LGHNA, YSLEER. CDR3 protein: CASSPTGGRGEKLFF. The CDR3 bases are TGCGCCAGCAGCCCGACAGGGGGCAGGGGTGAAAAACTGTTTTTT.

Here the CDR3 reads CAWKRGMNTEAFF. For the CDR3, the DNA is TGTGCCTGGAAGAGGGGGATGAACACTGAAGCTTTCTTT. The gene calls are TRBV30 and TRBJ1-1, with D perhaps matching TRBD1 (6 bases). The V and J ends lost 4 bases and 0 bases respectively, with 9 bases between them. From germline, CDR1 is GTSNPN and CDR2 SVGIG (reference sequence). The CDR3 spans 13 residues. Supplemented by reference TRBV30 and TRBJ1-1, the full variable domain reads SQTIHQWPATLVQPVGSPLSLECTVEGTSNPNLYWYRQAAGRGLQLLFYSVGIGQISSEVPQNLSASRPQDRQFILSSKKLLLSDSGFYLCAWKRGMNTEAFFGQGTRLTVV.

Here the CDR3 reads CASSQARGEGDTEAFF. CDR3 coding DNA: TGCGCCAGCAGTCAAGCCAGGGGCGAAGGGGACACTGAAGCTTTCTTT. V usage is TRBV23-1 and J usage is TRBJ1-1; tentatively, D is TRBD1 (6 bases). TRBV23-1 qualifies as an ORF whose function is uncertain. V lost 2 bases and J lost 3, with 16 bases in between. The CDR3 is 16 amino acids.

Points on this clone: Other DNA variants within this sample encode the same CDR3. This chain joins TRBV5-1 and TRBJ2-3; D unclear. Trimming shortened V by 0 bases and J by 2 bases, and 7 bases separated the two germline ends. Germline V CDR1 and CDR2: SGHRS, YFSETQ. CDR3 length: 14 residues. The CDR3 region has the DNA TGCGCCAGCAGCTTGGGTTCGATCACAGATACGCAGTATTTT. It translates to CASSLGSITDTQYF.